This entry lists 16 T cell receptor beta chains sequenced from one sample in a study of shared clonotypes between healthy human individuals. Clones were sequenced by immunoSEQ multiplex PCR, and TCRdb holds only the in-frame ones, with some missing. The table has about 680,000 clones, about three quarters seen once; the top ten hold 1.8%. Material for sequencing was memory CD4+ T cells sorted from blood. Regarding subset: CD45RA-negative fraction. Receptors were obtained from a woman in her 30s in good health.

The CDR3 DNA reads as TGTGCCAGCATCCCCCATGCCGGGACAGGGCATGGCTACACCTTC. This gives the protein CASIPHAGTGHGYTF. V is TRBV28 and J is TRBJ1-2; 9 bases are shared with TRBD1. This CDR3 spans 15 amino acids. The germline V gene encodes CDR1 MDHEN and CDR2 SYDVKM. Losses at the gene ends were 7 bases for V and 6 bases for J; bases not matched to a gene: 12.

A single count supports this clone. This chain joins TRBV5-8 and TRBJ2-5, with a tentative D call TRBD2 (6 bases). The V gene's germline CDR1 is SGHTS and CDR2 YDEGEE. This CDR3 contains 15 residues. V lost 4 bases and J lost 3, with 16 bases in between. The DNA for the CDR3 is TGTGCCAGCAGCACCTGGGACTTTCAGAAAGAGACCCAGTACTTC. Protein product: CASSTWDFQKETQYF.

The chain employs TRBV28 and TRBJ2-2, with D possibly being TRBD1 or TRBD2 (6 bases each). CDR1 is MDHEN, CDR2 SYDVKM, per germline. The V end was cut by 10 bases, the J end by 6 bases, with 24 bases between. The CDR3 consists of 16 residues. The CDR3, as DNA: TGTGCCACCCTGGGGGGCGGACGGATGAGGTCCGGGGAGCTGTTTTTT. It encodes CATLGGGRMRSGELFF. The full variable domain, in which reference TRBV28 and TRBJ2-2 provide the parts outside the CDR3, is DVKVTQSSRYLVKRTGEKVFLECVQDMDHENMFWYRQDPGLGLRLIYFSYDVKMKEKGDIPEGYSVSREKKERFSLILESASTNQTSMYLCATLGGGRMRSGELFFGEGSRLTVL.

Of note for this clone: This same CDR3 is encoded by further DNA sequences in the sample. The chain is built from TRBV28 and TRBJ2-7; possible D gene TRBD1, 6 bases. This CDR3 spans 12 amino acids. V dropped 5 bases and J dropped 1 base, with 6 bases sitting between them. Looked up from germline, CDR1 is MDHEN and CDR2 is SYDVKM. Written as DNA, the CDR3 is TGTGCCAGCAGTCAGGGGTCCTACGAGCAGTACTTC. Encoded protein: CASSQGSYEQYF.

The CDR3 here is CASSRTSGSRNTGELFF. The CDR3 DNA reads as TGTGCCAGCAGCCGCACTAGCGGGAGTCGGAACACCGGGGAGCTGTTTTTT. V usage is TRBV7-9 and J usage is TRBJ2-2, with 11 positions matching TRBD2. The CDR3 loop spans 17 amino acids. The V segment lost 5 bases and the J segment 1 base; nucleotides outside the gene matches: 6. Germline CDR1 and CDR2: SEHNR and FQNEAQ (reference sequence).

This chain connects TRBV4-2 to TRBJ1-5; no clear D gene. The ends were cut back, 4 bases at V and 3 bases at J, with 10 bases in the middle. CDR3 length: 14 amino acids. The germline V gene has CDR1 LGHNA and CDR2 YNFKEQ. The CDR3: CASSRNGDNQPQHF. CDR3 nucleotides: TGTGCCAGCAGCCGCAACGGGGACAATCAGCCCCAGCATTTT.

This clone has more than one count but fewer than ten. V and J are TRBV2 and TRBJ1-6; D unclear. CDR1 is SNHLY, CDR2 FYNNEI, per germline. The CDR3 is 11 amino acids. Trimming took off 8 bases at V and 10 bases at J, with 9 bases between the two ends. CDR3 DNA: TGTGCCAGCGGGATCGGGTCACCCCTCCACTTT. Its translation is CASGIGSPLHF. The full variable domain, completed using reference TRBV2 and TRBJ1-6, is EPEVTQTPSHQVTQMGQEVILRCVPISNHLYFYWYRQILGQKVEFLVSFYNNEISEKSEIFDDQFSVERPDGSNFTLKIRSTKLEDSAMYFCASGIGSPLHFGNGTRLTVT.

This chain uses TRBV6-4 with TRBJ2-7, with 8 positions matching TRBD2. V gave up 4 bases and J gave up 2 bases; unmatched junction bases: 19. The CDR3 is 19 amino acids. The germline gives CDR1 MRHNA, CDR2 SNTAGT. The CDR3 here is CASSGEGGRPRRRAYEQYF. DNA of the CDR3: TGTGCCAGCAGTGGCGAGGGCGGGAGGCCCCGGCGCCGCGCCTACGAGCAGTACTTC.

The chain recombines TRBV28 with TRBJ1-4, with TRBD1 as a possible D gene (6 bases). Germline CDR1 reads MDHEN; CDR2 reads SYDVKM. The CDR3 sequence is 16 residues long. V gave up 7 bases and J gave up 5 bases, with 20 bases separating them. CDR3 in DNA: TGTGCCAGCACCCCTCCCCCTGGACAGTCGAATGAAAAACTGTTTTTT. It encodes CASTPPPGQSNEKLFF.

The chain combines TRBV4-1 with TRBJ2-7; TRBD2 agrees at 8 bases. This CDR3 is built from 15 residues. With V trimmed by 3 bases and J by 1 base, 5 bases remained unmatched. Germline loops: CDR1 MGHRA, CDR2 YSYEKL. For the CDR3, the DNA is TGCGCCAGCAGCCAGAGCGGGAGTATGTCCTACGAGCAGTACTTC. Residues: CASSQSGSMSYEQYF.

This clone was counted at least ten times. Other DNA sequences in this sample translate to the same CDR3. The chain uses TRBV5-1 and TRBJ1-1; 7 positions match TRBD1. CDR1 and CDR2 from the germline V gene are SGHRS and YFSETQ. V was pared by 5 bases and J by 1 base, with 5 bases of the junction left unmatched. This CDR3 region has 14 residues. CDR3 sequence reads: CASRAGDRNTEAFF. The CDR3 nucleotides are TGCGCCAGCAGGGCAGGGGACAGGAACACTGAAGCTTTCTTT.

Remarks on this clone: A much larger clonotype is one base distant, so this may be a read error. The sample contains more than one DNA sequence encoding this CDR3. The chain combines TRBV29-1 with TRBJ2-7; D gene unclear. The CDR3 loop spans 14 amino acids. CDR1 is SQVTM and CDR2 is ANQGSEA in the germline V gene. The chain's CDR3 is CSVAGTRPSYEQYF. The CDR3, as DNA: TGCAGTGTTGCTGGCACCAGGCCTTCCTACGAGCAGTACTTC.

The CDR3 DNA is TGTGCCAGCAGTCCCTCATACGATTACAATGAGCAGTTCTTC. It specifies CASSPSYDYNEQFF. The chain links TRBV28 to TRBJ2-1; D ambiguous. The CDR3 totals 14 residues. Germline loops: CDR1 MDHEN, CDR2 SYDVKM. The germline V and J ends were trimmed by 5 bases and 4 bases, with 12 bases remaining between them.

The chain carries TRBV5-1 and TRBJ1-4; no definite D call. Trimming took 0 bases from V and 4 from J, leaving 4 bases between them. The length of the CDR3 is 13 residues. Looked up from germline, CDR1 is SGHRS and CDR2 is YFSETQ. The CDR3 is CASSLDNNEKLFF. The CDR3 DNA reads as TGCGCCAGCAGCTTGGATAATAATGAAAAACTGTTTTTT.

Of note for this clone: Additional DNA sequences in this sample encode the identical CDR3. The rearrangement joins TRBV10-1 to TRBJ2-2, with 7 bases aligning to TRBD2. This CDR3 has 14 amino acids. Germline values: CDR1 WNHNN, CDR2 SYGVQD (reference sequence). The junction had 0 bases not matched to a gene; V was cut back by 5 bases and J by 0 bases. CDR3 sequence: CASSSGTNTGELFF. The CDR3 DNA reads as TGCGCCAGCAGTAGCGGGACGAACACCGGGGAGCTGTTTTTT.

This sequence joins TRBV11-2 and TRBJ1-4; D might be TRBD1 (5 bases). Germline CDR1 reads SGHAT; CDR2 reads FQNNGV. V gave up 7 bases and J gave up 8 bases, with 23 bases separating them. The CDR3 has 16 amino acids. The CDR3 here is CASKPPPRDGGEKLFF. The CDR3, as DNA: TGTGCCAGCAAACCCCCCCCCAGGGACGGTGGGGAAAAACTGTTTTTT.